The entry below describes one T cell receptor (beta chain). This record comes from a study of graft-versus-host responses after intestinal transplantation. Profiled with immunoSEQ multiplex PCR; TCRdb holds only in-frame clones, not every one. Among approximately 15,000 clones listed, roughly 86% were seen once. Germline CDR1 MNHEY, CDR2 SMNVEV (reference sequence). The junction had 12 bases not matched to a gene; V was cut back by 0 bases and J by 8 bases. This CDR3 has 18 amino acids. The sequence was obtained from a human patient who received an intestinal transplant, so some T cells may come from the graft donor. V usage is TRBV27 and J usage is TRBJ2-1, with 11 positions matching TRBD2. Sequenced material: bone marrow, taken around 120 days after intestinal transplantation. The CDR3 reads CASSLSPPETLAGDEQFF. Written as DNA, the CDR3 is TGTGCCAGCAGTTTATCGCCCCCAGAGACACTAGCGGGAGATGAGCAGTTCTTC.